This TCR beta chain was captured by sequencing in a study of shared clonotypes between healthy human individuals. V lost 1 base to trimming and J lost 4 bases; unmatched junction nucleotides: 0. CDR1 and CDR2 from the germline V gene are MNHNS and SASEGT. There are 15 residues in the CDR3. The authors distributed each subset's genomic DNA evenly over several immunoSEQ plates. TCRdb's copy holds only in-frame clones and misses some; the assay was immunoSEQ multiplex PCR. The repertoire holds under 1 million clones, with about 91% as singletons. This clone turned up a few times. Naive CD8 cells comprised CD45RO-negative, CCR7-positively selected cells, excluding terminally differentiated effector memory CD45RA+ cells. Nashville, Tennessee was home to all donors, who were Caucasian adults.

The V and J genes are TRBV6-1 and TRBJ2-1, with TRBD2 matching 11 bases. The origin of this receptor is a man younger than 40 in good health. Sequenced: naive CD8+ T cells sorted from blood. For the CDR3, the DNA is TGTGCCAGCAGTGAAGTAGCGGGAGGGTACAATGAGCAGTTCTTC. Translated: CASSEVAGGYNEQFF.